This T cell receptor beta chain was sequenced in a study of T cell repertoires in cytomegalovirus infection. The wider study: A matching HLA type, together with CMV infection, was signaled by public TCR beta signatures. Study results and limitations: Individuals carrying CMV plus the relevant HLA were identified by cumulative frequency of public TCR beta families. HLA-C-restricted CMV-specific TCR beta clonotypes prevailed in the ex vivo response.

V was trimmed by 4 bases and J by 9 bases, leaving 22 bases between them. Germline values: CDR1 SGHVS, CDR2 FNYEAQ. This CDR3 region has 16 residues. TCRdb ran MiXCR on the reads and lists one entry per CDR3 protein. The sample records around 530,000 distinct CDR3 sequences, about a quarter being singletons. Comment on this clonotype: Antigen unknown.

The clonotype originates from a human donor in good health (CMV status not recorded). Some clones in this sample may be carry-over from other donors' samples. J is TRBJ2-1 and V is TRBV7-6, with D tentatively TRBD1 (6 bases). The sequencing sample was made of PBMCs. The CDR3 region has the DNA TGTGCCAGCAGCTCCTCGACAGGAATCCCTGGGGGTGAGCAGTTCTTC. It encodes CASSSSTGIPGGEQFF.